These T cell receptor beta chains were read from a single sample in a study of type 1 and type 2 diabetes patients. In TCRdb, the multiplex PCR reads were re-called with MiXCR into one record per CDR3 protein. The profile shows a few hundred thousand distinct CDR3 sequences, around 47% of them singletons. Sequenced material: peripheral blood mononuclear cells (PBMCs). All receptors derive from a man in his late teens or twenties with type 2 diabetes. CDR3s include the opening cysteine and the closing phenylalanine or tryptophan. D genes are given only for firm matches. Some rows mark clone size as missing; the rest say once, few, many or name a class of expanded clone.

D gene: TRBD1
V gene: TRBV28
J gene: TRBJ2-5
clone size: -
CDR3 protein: CASRRGLETQYF
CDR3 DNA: TGTGCCAGCAGGAGGGGGCTGGAGACCCAGTACTTC

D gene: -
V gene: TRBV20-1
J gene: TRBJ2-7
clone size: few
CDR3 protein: CSASRYGAYEQYF
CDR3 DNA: TGCAGTGCTAGTAGGTATGGTGCGTACGAGCAGTACTTC

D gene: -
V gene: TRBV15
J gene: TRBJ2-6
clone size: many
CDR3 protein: CATSIDHSGANVLTF
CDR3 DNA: TGTGCCACCAGTATAGACCACTCTGGGGCCAACGTCCTGACTTTC

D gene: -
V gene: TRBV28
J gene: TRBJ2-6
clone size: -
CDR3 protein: CASSLTPGSGANVLTF
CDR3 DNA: TGTGCCAGCAGTTTAACCCCGGGCTCTGGGGCCAACGTCCTGACTTTC

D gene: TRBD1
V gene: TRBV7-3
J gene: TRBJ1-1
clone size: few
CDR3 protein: CASSAGQMNTEAFF
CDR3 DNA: TGTGCCAGCAGCGCGGGACAGATGAACACTGAAGCTTTCTTT

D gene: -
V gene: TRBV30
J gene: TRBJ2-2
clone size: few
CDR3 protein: CAWSVLDTGELFF
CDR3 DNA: TGTGCCTGGAGTGTGCTAGATACCGGGGAGCTGTTTTTT

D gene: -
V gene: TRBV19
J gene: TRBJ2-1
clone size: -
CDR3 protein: CASSVARQYNEQFF
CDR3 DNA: TGTGCCAGTAGTGTGGCCCGACAGTACAATGAGCAGTTCTTC

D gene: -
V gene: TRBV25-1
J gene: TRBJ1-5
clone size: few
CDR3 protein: CASSPSEGEGNQPQHF
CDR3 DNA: TGTGCCAGCAGCCCATCGGAGGGGGAAGGCAATCAGCCCCAGCATTTT

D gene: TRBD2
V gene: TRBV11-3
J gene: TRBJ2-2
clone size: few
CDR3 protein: CASSQRGGTGELFF
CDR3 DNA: TGTGCCAGCAGCCAGCGGGGGGGAACCGGGGAGCTGTTTTTT

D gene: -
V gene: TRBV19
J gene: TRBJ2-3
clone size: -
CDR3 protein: CASTRFPLTGNTDTQYF
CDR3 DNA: TGTGCCAGTACCCGATTTCCGCTCACCGGCAACACAGATACGCAGTATTTT

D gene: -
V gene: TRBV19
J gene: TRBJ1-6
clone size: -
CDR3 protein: CASSLAAGDSPLHF
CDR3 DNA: TGTGCCAGTAGTCTCGCTGCGGGCGATTCACCCCTCCACTTT

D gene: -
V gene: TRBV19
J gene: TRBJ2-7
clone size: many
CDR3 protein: CASSDYSYEQYF
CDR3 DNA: TGTGCCAGTAGTGACTACTCCTACGAGCAGTACTTC

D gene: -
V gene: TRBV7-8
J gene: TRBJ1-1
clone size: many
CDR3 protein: CASYQNTEAFF
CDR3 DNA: TGTGCCAGCTACCAGAACACTGAAGCTTTCTTT

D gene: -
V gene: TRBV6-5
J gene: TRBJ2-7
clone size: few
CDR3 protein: CASSPQGGTYEQYF
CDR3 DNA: TGTGCCAGCAGCCCACAGGGGGGGACCTACGAGCAGTACTTC

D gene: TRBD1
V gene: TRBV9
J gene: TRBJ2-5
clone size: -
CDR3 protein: CASSVVQGAETQYF
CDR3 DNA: TGTGCCAGCAGCGTAGTCCAGGGGGCAGAGACCCAGTACTTC

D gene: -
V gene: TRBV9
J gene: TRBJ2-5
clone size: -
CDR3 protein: CASSVYTTGETQYF
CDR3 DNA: TGTGCCAGCAGCGTTTACACTACAGGGGAGACCCAGTACTTC